Following are 16 T cell receptor beta chains from one sample sequenced in a study of blood T cell repertoires in COVID-19. Assay used: immunoSEQ multiplex PCR; TCRdb lists only in-frame clones, some missing. This repertoire shows a few hundred thousand clones, around 80% found once; its top ten account for about 15%. The material sequenced was PBMCs or T cells enriched from blood (not recorded which). All receptors come from a man in his forties who had recovered from COVID-19.

This clone was detected only once. The genes are TRBV2 and TRBJ1-4; 10 nucleotides agree with TRBD1. The CDR3 consists of 15 residues. V lost 6 bases to trimming and J lost 10 bases; unmatched junction nucleotides: 11. Germline V CDR1 and CDR2: SNHLY, FYNNEI. The CDR3 DNA reads as TGTGCCAGCAGGACGGGTGACAGGGGGCTACGAAAACTGTTTTTT. Translating gives CASRTGDRGLRKLFF.

The V and J genes are TRBV30 and TRBJ1-1; perhaps TRBD1 as D (6 bases). The germline gives CDR1 GTSNPN, CDR2 SVGIG (reference sequence). There are 14 residues in the CDR3. V was clipped by 6 bases and J by 6 bases, with 20 bases between them. CDR3 DNA: TGTGCCTGTCCTCAGGGGAAGGGCTGGTCTGAAGCTTTCTTT. Translation gives CACPQGKGWSEAFF.

The chain combines TRBV28 with TRBJ1-4; D perhaps matches TRBD1 (5 bases). This CDR3 is 14 amino acids long. The V gene's germline CDR1 is MDHEN and CDR2 SYDVKM. Trimming stripped 3 bases from V and 8 bases from J, with 13 bases between. As DNA, the CDR3 is TGTGCCAGCAGTTTGAAGAGAAGGGGCGAAAAACTGTTTTTT. It is translated as CASSLKRRGEKLFF. Looking up the rest from reference TRBV28 and TRBJ1-4 gives the full variable domain: DVKVTQSSRYLVKRTGEKVFLECVQDMDHENMFWYRQDPGLGLRLIYFSYDVKMKEKGDIPEGYSVSREKKERFSLILESASTNQTSMYLCASSLKRRGEKLFFGSGTQLSVL.

This chain uses TRBV18 with TRBJ1-1; D might be TRBD1 (5 bases). Between the trimmed V and J ends, which lost 5 bases and 2 bases, there was a span of 12 bases. The germline CDR1 and CDR2 sequences are KGHSH and LQKENI. The CDR3 totals 14 residues. The CDR3 loop reads CASSATDANTEAFF. The DNA of the CDR3 is TGTGCCAGCTCAGCGACAGATGCCAACACTGAAGCTTTCTTT.

The chain employs TRBV7-3 and TRBJ2-3, with 10 bases matching TRBD2. This CDR3 contains 15 residues. The trim removed 5 bases at V and 3 bases at J, leaving 5 bases unmatched. Per the germline V gene, CDR1 is SGHTA and CDR2 is FQGTGA. CDR3 amino acids: CASSHLAGGTDTQYF. CDR3 DNA: TGTGCCAGCAGCCACTTAGCGGGAGGTACAGATACGCAGTATTTT. The whole variable domain, filled in from reference TRBV7-3 and TRBJ2-3, reads GAGVSQTPSNKVTEKGKYVELRCDPISGHTALYWYRQSLGQGPEFLIYFQGTGAADDSGLPNDRFFAVRPEGSVSTLKIQRTERGDSAVYLCASSHLAGGTDTQYFGPGTRLTVL.

V and J are TRBV5-6 and TRBJ2-1; a possible D gene is TRBD2 (7 bases). The V and J ends lost 1 base and 9 bases respectively, with 11 bases between them. The germline gives CDR1 SGHDT, CDR2 YYEEEE. The CDR3 consists of 13 residues. This CDR3 is CASSLTGRGEQFF. The CDR3 DNA reads as TGTGCCAGCAGCTTGACAGGGAGGGGTGAGCAGTTCTTC.

As DNA, the CDR3 is TGTGCCAGTAGTAGCAGGACAGGACCCTCTGGAAACACCATATATTTT. This translates into CASSSRTGPSGNTIYF. The V and J genes are TRBV19 and TRBJ1-3; 7 bases agree with TRBD1. Germline CDR1 and CDR2: LNHDA and SQIVND (reference sequence). This CDR3 contains 16 residues. After removal of 4 bases from V and 0 bases from J, the junction contained 6 bases not matched to a gene.

V is TRBV2 and J is TRBJ2-1; D possibly corresponds to TRBD2 (5 bases). Trimming pared 8 bases from V and 0 bases from J, leaving 11 bases between. The germline CDR1 and CDR2 sequences are SNHLY and FYNNEI. The CDR3 covers 14 residues. CDR3 protein: CASLRESSYNEQFF. The CDR3 DNA sequence: TGTGCCAGCCTCCGGGAAAGCTCCTACAATGAGCAGTTCTTC.

This chain links TRBV5-1 with TRBJ1-1, with D uncertain. The CDR3 has 11 residues. The ends were cut back, 0 bases at V and 5 bases at J, with 2 bases in the middle. Germline CDR1 SGHRS, CDR2 YFSETQ. The DNA for the CDR3 is TGCGCCAGCAGCTTGGCGACTGAAGCTTTCTTT. Encoded protein: CASSLATEAFF.

The DNA for the CDR3 is TGTGCCTGGTCCTACTATTCCGGGAGCATTAATGAAAAACTGTTTTTT. As protein: CAWSYYSGSINEKLFF. V is TRBV30 and J is TRBJ1-4; D gene unclear. Per germline, CDR1 GTSNPN and CDR2 SVGIG (reference sequence). There are 16 residues in the CDR3. The germline V and J ends were trimmed by 5 bases and 4 bases, with 20 bases remaining between them.

This clone was seen many times. This chain joins TRBV30 and TRBJ2-3, with TRBD2 identical over 10 bases. Germline lookup yields CDR1 GTSNPN and CDR2 SVGIG (reference sequence). The CDR3 runs to 14 residues. With 4 bases clipped from V and 4 bases from J, the junction kept 5 bases outside the gene matches. CDR3 in amino acids: CAWTQGTSADTQYF. Here the CDR3 DNA reads TGTGCCTGGACCCAAGGGACTAGCGCAGATACGCAGTATTTT.

This clone appeared a single time. The V and J genes are TRBV7-9 and TRBJ1-4, with D possibly being TRBD1 (5 bases). CDR3 size: 16 residues. CDR1 is SEHNR, CDR2 FQNEAQ, per germline (reference sequence). Trimming removed 6 bases from V and 0 bases from J, with 14 bases in between. In nucleotides, the CDR3 is TGTGCCAGCAGTCACGGCAGGGCTTCAACTAATGAAAAACTGTTTTTT. It yields the protein CASSHGRASTNEKLFF. Full variable domain (remainder filled in from reference TRBV7-9 and TRBJ1-4): DTGVSQNPRHKITKRGQNVTFRCDPISEHNRLYWYRQTLGQGPEFLTYFQNEAQLEKSRLLSDRFSAERPKGSFSTLEIQRTEQGDSAMYLCASSHGRASTNEKLFFGSGTQLSVL.

This clone was seen just once. The chain uses TRBV7-8 and TRBJ2-3; TRBD1 matches 9 bases. Germline V CDR1 and CDR2: SGHVS, FQNEAQ. Trimming at V came to 5 bases and at J to 3 bases, leaving 3 bases not matched to a gene. The CDR3 length is 14 residues. In DNA form, the CDR3 reads TGTGCCAGCAGCATTGGACAGGGGACAGATACGCAGTATTTT. It yields the protein CASSIGQGTDTQYF. The complete variable domain, with remaining parts taken from reference TRBV7-8 and TRBJ2-3, reads GAGVSQSPRYKVAKRGQDVALRCDPISGHVSLFWYQQALGQGPEFLTYFQNEAQLDKSGLPSDRFFAERPEGSVSTLKIQRTQQEDSAVYLCASSIGQGTDTQYFGPGTRLTVL.

The rearrangement links TRBV7-2 to TRBJ1-2, with D perhaps TRBD1 (6 bases). Germline assignment: CDR1 SGHTA and CDR2 FQGNSA. This CDR3 comprises 15 residues. V dropped 1 base and J dropped 4 bases, with 13 bases sitting between them. CDR3 in DNA: TGTGCCAGCAGCTTAGGTTCGGGGACACGCTATGGCTACACCTTC. As protein: CASSLGSGTRYGYTF.

The V and J genes are TRBV15 and TRBJ1-5; D possibly corresponds to TRBD1 (5 bases). V was pared by 1 base and J by 1 base, with 11 bases between. The germline CDR1 and CDR2 sequences are LNHNV and YYDKDF (reference sequence). The CDR3 has 16 residues. CDR3 residues: CATSRGPGGSNQPQHF. CDR3 bases: TGTGCCACCAGCAGAGGTCCGGGGGGAAGCAATCAGCCCCAGCATTTT.

J is TRBJ2-1 and V is TRBV29-1, with D perhaps TRBD2 (6 bases). CDR3 length: 15 amino acids. Germline assignment: CDR1 SQVTM and CDR2 ANQGSEA. The V end was cut by 5 bases, the J end by 0 bases, with 14 bases between. The CDR3 region is CSVLGRRDSYNEQFF. CDR3 DNA: TGCAGCGTTCTCGGAAGGCGGGACTCCTACAATGAGCAGTTCTTC.